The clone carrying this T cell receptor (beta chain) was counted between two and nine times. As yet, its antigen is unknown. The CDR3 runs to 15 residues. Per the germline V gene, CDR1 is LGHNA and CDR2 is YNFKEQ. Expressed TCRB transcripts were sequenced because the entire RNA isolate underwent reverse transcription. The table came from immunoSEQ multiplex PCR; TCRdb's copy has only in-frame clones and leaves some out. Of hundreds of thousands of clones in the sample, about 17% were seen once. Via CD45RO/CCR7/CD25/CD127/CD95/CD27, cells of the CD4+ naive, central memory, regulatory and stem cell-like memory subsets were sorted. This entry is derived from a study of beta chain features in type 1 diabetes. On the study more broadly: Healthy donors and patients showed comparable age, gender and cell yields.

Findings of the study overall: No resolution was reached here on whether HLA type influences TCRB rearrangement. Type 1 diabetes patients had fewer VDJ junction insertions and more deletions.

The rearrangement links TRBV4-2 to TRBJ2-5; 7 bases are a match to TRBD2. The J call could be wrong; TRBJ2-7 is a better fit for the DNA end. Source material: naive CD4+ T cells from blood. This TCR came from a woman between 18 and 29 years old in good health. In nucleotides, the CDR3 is TGTGCCAGCAGCCCCCGTCTAGCGGCTATCTACGAGCAGTACTTC. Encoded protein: CASSPRLAAIYEQYF.